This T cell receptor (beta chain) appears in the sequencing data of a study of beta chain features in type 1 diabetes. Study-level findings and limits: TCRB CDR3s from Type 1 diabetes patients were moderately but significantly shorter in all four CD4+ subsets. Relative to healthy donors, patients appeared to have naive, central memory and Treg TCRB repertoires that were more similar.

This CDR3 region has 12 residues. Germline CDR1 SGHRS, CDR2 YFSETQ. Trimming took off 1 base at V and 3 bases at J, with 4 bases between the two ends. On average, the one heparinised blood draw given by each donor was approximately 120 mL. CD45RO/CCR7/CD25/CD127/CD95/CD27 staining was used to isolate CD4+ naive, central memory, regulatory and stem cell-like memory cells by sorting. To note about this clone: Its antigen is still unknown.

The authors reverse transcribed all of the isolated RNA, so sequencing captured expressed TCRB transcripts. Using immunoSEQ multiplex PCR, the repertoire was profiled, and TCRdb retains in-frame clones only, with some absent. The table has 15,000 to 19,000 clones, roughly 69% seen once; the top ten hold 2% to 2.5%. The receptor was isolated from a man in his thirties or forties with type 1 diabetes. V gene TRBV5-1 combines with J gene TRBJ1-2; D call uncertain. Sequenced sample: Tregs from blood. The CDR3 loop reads CASSLTDYGYTF. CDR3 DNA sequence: TGCGCCAGCAGCTTGACAGACTATGGCTACACCTTC.